This TCR beta chain was obtained from a study of Ad26.COV2.S vaccination and SARS-CoV-2 variants. In the study overall: Enrolled in COV1001, the donor was in the Ad26.COV2.S trial arm, which received the vaccine. General study findings and limits: An underestimation of total T cell responses may have resulted from the TCR breadth and depth analyses. Spike-specific responses of CD8+ and CD4+ T cells were reported to display substantial breadth after vaccination. Vaccinees showed greater spike-specific TCR breadth than placebo recipients.

The table lists this clone with a count of one. Its matching antigen is unknown. The CDR3 contains 13 residues. CDR1 and CDR2 from the germline V gene are MNHEY and SVGAGI. Trimming at V came to 7 bases and at J to 7 bases, leaving 2 bases not matched to a gene. The protocol was immunoSEQ multiplex PCR, while the TCRdb copy is restricted to in-frame clones and leaves out a portion. Among 400,000 to 450,000 clones, over 80% were seen once, and the ten largest hold 1.5% to 2%. As to treatment: about 20 received Ad26.COV2.S at low or high dose, single or two shots; roughly five received placebo; per-sample allocation not given. On day 63 after the first injection, vaccine and placebo recipients gave samples.

The source was peripheral blood, collected in a trial of Ad26.COV2.S vaccine versus placebo. The source of this sequence is a person between 18 and 59 years old who received the Ad26.COV2.S COVID-19 vaccine or a placebo. The rearrangement joins TRBV6-5 to TRBJ1-6; 9 bases match TRBD1. As DNA, the CDR3 is TGTGCCAGCATCACAGGGGGCAATTCACCCCTCCACTTT. Its translation: CASITGGNSPLHF.